This T cell receptor beta chain was identified during a study of shared clonotypes between healthy human individuals. The study, taken as a whole, reports: In having few donors, the study represented limited genetic and exposure-history diversity.

Replicate PCRs from sorted subsets contained roughly 220 ng DNA, which is 31,000 or so T cell genomes. This table comes from immunoSEQ multiplex PCR, and its TCRdb copy is limited to in-frame clones, with some not included. The sample shows around 1.1 million clones, 75% to 85% of them seen only once. The CDR3 extends over 16 amino acids. Unmatched junction bases numbered 7, after V lost 0 bases and J lost 4 bases. Germline assignment: CDR1 LGHNA and CDR2 YSLEER. This clone turned up a few times. The antigen is unknown. V usage is TRBV4-3 and J usage is TRBJ1-2; 8 nucleotides agree with TRBD1. The origin of this receptor is a young man in good health. Some clones in this sample may be carry-over from other donors' samples. Sequencing was carried out using memory CD4+ T cells from PBMCs. The subset: CD45RA-negative fraction. For the CDR3, the DNA is TGCGCCAGCAGCCAAGATTGGAGGACAGGGACCTATGGCTACACCTTC. Translated: CASSQDWRTGTYGYTF.